Shown below are 21 T cell receptor beta chains from a single sample sequenced in a study of blood T cell repertoires in COVID-19. TCRdb's copy holds only in-frame clones and misses some; the assay was immunoSEQ multiplex PCR. The data contain about 400,000 clones, approximately 91% of them singletons. Sequencing was done on a sample of PBMCs or T cells enriched from blood (not recorded which). Source of these receptors: a woman aged 40 to 50 with acute COVID-19.

The chain recombines TRBV15 with TRBJ2-2; tentatively, D is TRBD2 (6 bases). The CDR3 runs to 12 residues. Germline V gives CDR1 LNHNV, CDR2 YYDKDF (reference sequence). The ends were cut back, 9 bases at V and 5 bases at J, with 10 bases in the middle. DNA of the CDR3: TGTGCCACTCTCGGGGGTACCGGGGAGCTGTTTTTT. It codes for CATLGGTGELFF.

This sequence joins TRBV5-1 and TRBJ1-3; 7 bases fit TRBD1. CDR1 and CDR2 (germline): SGHRS, YFSETQ. The J segment lost 6 bases and the V segment lost 4 bases, leaving 7 bases of the junction unmatched. This CDR3 is built from 14 residues. The CDR3 DNA follows: TGCGCCAGCAGCCGGACAGGAAGAGAAAACACCATATATTTT. It yields the protein CASSRTGRENTIYF.

The genes are TRBV11-2 and TRBJ2-5, with TRBD2 matching 13 bases. The V segment lost 2 bases and the J segment 5 bases; nucleotides outside the gene matches: 8. The CDR3 is 17 residues long. CDR1 and CDR2 (germline): SGHAT, FQNNGV. The CDR3 coding sequence is TGTGCCAGCAGCTTACCGCGGACTAGCGGGGGTAGGGAGACCCAGTACTTC. It codes for CASSLPRTSGGRETQYF.

This clone came up once. The chain couples TRBV7-9 to TRBJ2-2; 10 nucleotides align to TRBD2. J was trimmed by 3 bases and V by 1 base; bases with no gene match: 2. The CDR3 sequence is 16 residues long. From germline, CDR1 is SEHNR and CDR2 FQNEAQ (reference sequence). The CDR3 nucleotides are TGTGCCAGCAGCTTAGTAGCGGGGGGTCACACCGGGGAGCTGTTTTTT. This codes for CASSLVAGGHTGELFF. Filled out from reference TRBV7-9 and TRBJ2-2, the complete variable domain reads DTGVSQNPRHKITKRGQNVTFRCDPISEHNRLYWYRQTLGQGPEFLTYFQNEAQLEKSRLLSDRFSAERPKGSFSTLEIQRTEQGDSAMYLCASSLVAGGHTGELFFGEGSRLTVL.

The chain links TRBV7-2 to TRBJ2-5; 8 bases align to TRBD2. CDR3 length equals 15 residues. V shed 5 bases and J 4 bases; nucleotides not matched to a gene: 9. Germline V gives CDR1 SGHTA, CDR2 FQGNSA. CDR3 residues: CASSRGGGFGETQYF. The CDR3 nucleotides are TGTGCCAGCAGCCGGGGGGGCGGTTTTGGAGAGACCCAGTACTTC.

Worth noting for this clone: This may come from a read error, since a much larger clone is one base off. This rearrangement joins TRBV11-2 to TRBJ2-7, with 7 bases that match TRBD1. Per the germline V gene, CDR1 is SGHAT and CDR2 is FQNNGV. The CDR3 spans 13 residues. V was pared by 6 bases and J by 3 bases, with 5 bases of the junction left unmatched. The CDR3 is CASSSGQNYEQYF. Written as DNA, the CDR3 is TGTGCCAGCAGTTCGGGACAGAACTACGAGCAGTACTTC.

This chain uses TRBV18 with TRBJ1-5; D is unresolved. Trimming took 0 bases from V and 5 from J, leaving 11 bases between them. Germline CDR1 reads KGHSH; CDR2 reads LQKENI. CDR3 length: 15 amino acids. For the CDR3, the DNA is TGTGCCAGCTCACCACCGGGAGGTGAGGATCAGCCCCAGCATTTT. Protein sequence: CASSPPGGEDQPQHF.

The V and J genes are TRBV5-1 and TRBJ1-5; D is ambiguous. There are 15 residues in the CDR3. Germline CDR1 and CDR2: SGHRS and YFSETQ. V gave up 1 base and J gave up 4 bases, with 12 bases separating them. CDR3 DNA: TGCGCCAGCAGCTTGTCGGCGGGAGAAAATCAGCCCCAGCATTTT. The encoded protein is CASSLSAGENQPQHF.

The chain employs TRBV18 and TRBJ1-1; D not certain. The CDR3 loop spans 16 amino acids. The V and J ends lost 6 bases and 1 base respectively, with 18 bases between them. From germline, CDR1 is KGHSH and CDR2 LQKENI. CDR3 nucleotide sequence: TGTGCCAGCTCCCTAAACTACGGCAGAGAGAACACTGAAGCTTTCTTT. Protein product: CASSLNYGRENTEAFF.

The rearrangement links TRBV7-6 to TRBJ2-1; 12 nucleotides match TRBD2. The ends lost 5 bases at V and 0 bases at J; junction bases unmatched: 11. CDR3 length: 19 amino acids. Germline loops: CDR1 SGHVS, CDR2 FNYEAQ. Written as DNA, the CDR3 is TGTGCCAGCAGCCATACTAGCGGGGGGAGCGCTAGCTCCTACAATGAGCAGTTCTTC. Translating it yields CASSHTSGGSASSYNEQFF.

This sequence joins TRBV5-4 and TRBJ2-7; the D gene is possibly TRBD2 (5 bases). This CDR3 has 14 amino acids. The germline CDR1 and CDR2 sequences are SGHNT and YYREEE (reference sequence). The V end lost 4 bases, the J end lost 2 bases, and 13 bases lay between the germline ends. This CDR3 is CASSDRSGAYEQYF. CDR3 DNA: TGTGCCAGCAGCGACCGGTCCGGGGCCTACGAGCAGTACTTC. Variable domain in full (rest from reference TRBV5-4 and TRBJ2-7): ETGVTQSPTHLIKTRGQQVTLRCSSQSGHNTVSWYQQALGQGPQFIFQYYREEENGRGNFPPRFSGLQFPNYSSELNVNALELDDSALYLCASSDRSGAYEQYFGPGTRLTVT.

This sequence joins TRBV2 and TRBJ1-3; TRBD1 is a possible D gene (6 bases). The CDR3 totals 16 residues. CDR1 and CDR2 from the germline V gene are SNHLY and FYNNEI. V lost 7 bases, J lost 9 bases, and 25 bases lay in between. CDR3 residues: CASMTTATKGVGTIYF. CDR3 in DNA: TGTGCCAGCATGACCACAGCGACGAAGGGGGTCGGCACCATATATTTT.

This clone is a singleton in its sample. The genes are TRBV4-1 and TRBJ2-7; D may be TRBD2 (5 bases). Germline CDR1 and CDR2: MGHRA and YSYEKL. The CDR3 consists of 17 residues. V lost 1 base and J 5 bases, leaving 21 bases between the germline ends. CDR3 bases: TGCGCCAGCAGCCAAGTTTCGGGTCGAGGAGGTGGGGACGAGCAGTACTTC. Translated: CASSQVSGRGGGDEQYF.

The J gene is TRBJ1-5, the V gene TRBV2; TRBD1 might be the D (6 bases). CDR1 and CDR2 from the germline V gene are SNHLY and FYNNEI. V lost 6 bases and J lost 0, with 9 bases in between. The CDR3 contains 14 residues. DNA for the CDR3: TGTGCCAGCAGGGGGGACACTAGCAATCAGCCCCAGCATTTT. Translation gives CASRGDTSNQPQHF.

In regard to this clone: This sample also contains other DNA sequences that code for the same CDR3. The V gene is TRBV5-5, the J gene TRBJ1-1; TRBD1 is a possible D gene (6 bases). V was shortened by 4 bases and J by 5 bases, with 12 bases between the two germline ends. Germline CDR1 is SGHKS and CDR2 is YYEKEE (reference sequence). The CDR3 runs 13 residues. In nucleotides, the CDR3 is TGTGCCAGCAGCCCCCGGACAGAAACTGAAGCTTTCTTT. Translation: CASSPRTETEAFF. The whole variable domain, remainder taken from reference TRBV5-5 and TRBJ1-1, is DAGVTQSPTHLIKTRGQQVTLRCSPISGHKSVSWYQQVLGQGPQFIFQYYEKEERGRGNFPDRFSARQFPNYSSELNVNALLLGDSALYLCASSPRTETEAFFGQGTRLTVV.

The sample holds one count of this clone. The sample carries other DNA sequences with the same CDR3. This chain connects TRBV19 to TRBJ1-3; maybe TRBD1 (5 bases). V shed 3 bases and J shed 2 bases, with 8 bases lying between them. CDR1 and CDR2 from the germline V gene are LNHDA and SQIVND (reference sequence). This CDR3 region has 14 residues. CDR3 amino acids: CASSIPGTGNTIYF. The CDR3, as DNA: TGTGCCAGTAGTATTCCAGGGACTGGAAACACCATATATTTT.

In DNA form, the CDR3 reads TGCGCCAGCAGAAAAGGTTGGGGGGGCCTCTACGAGCAGTACTTC. It specifies CASRKGWGGLYEQYF. This chain connects TRBV10-2 to TRBJ2-7; possible D gene TRBD2, 7 bases. CDR1 and CDR2 from the germline V gene are WSHSY and SAAADI. Trimming pared 6 bases from V and 3 bases from J, leaving 18 bases between. The CDR3 has 15 residues.

This chain uses TRBV10-2 with TRBJ1-1; possibly TRBD1 for D (6 bases). Trimming took 6 bases from V and 4 from J, leaving 18 bases between them. The CDR3 covers 15 residues. Germline-derived CDR1 and CDR2 are WSHSY and SAAADI. The CDR3 sequence: CASSPPGGGLTEAFF. The CDR3, as DNA: TGCGCCAGCAGCCCCCCTGGGGGCGGCCTCACTGAAGCTTTCTTT.

The chain couples TRBV23-1 to TRBJ2-6, with 16 bases aligning to TRBD2. TRBV23-1 is filed as an ORF, its function uncertain. The CDR3 covers 19 residues. V lost 4 bases and J lost 3; bases outside the gene matches: 6. DNA for the CDR3: TGCGCCAGCAGTCCCGGGACTAGCGGGGGGGCCTTTGGGGCCAACGTCCTGACTTTC. Encoded protein: CASSPGTSGGAFGANVLTF.

V is TRBV2 and J is TRBJ1-6; 7 nucleotides match TRBD1. Germline CDR1 and CDR2: SNHLY and FYNNEI. This CDR3 spans 13 amino acids. Trimming cost V 2 bases and J 9 bases; bases outside gene matches: 1. CDR3 nucleotide sequence: TGTGCCAGCAGTGAAACAGGGGTTTCACCCCTCCACTTT. Encoded protein: CASSETGVSPLHF.

CDR3 in amino acids: CATSRGQGNGYTF. CDR3 coding DNA: TGTGCCACCAGCAGAGGACAGGGCAATGGCTACACCTTC. This chain links TRBV15 with TRBJ1-2; 7 bases are a match to TRBD1. Germline lookup yields CDR1 LNHNV and CDR2 YYDKDF (reference sequence). This CDR3 comprises 13 residues. The V segment lost 1 base and the J segment 6 bases; nucleotides outside the gene matches: 2.